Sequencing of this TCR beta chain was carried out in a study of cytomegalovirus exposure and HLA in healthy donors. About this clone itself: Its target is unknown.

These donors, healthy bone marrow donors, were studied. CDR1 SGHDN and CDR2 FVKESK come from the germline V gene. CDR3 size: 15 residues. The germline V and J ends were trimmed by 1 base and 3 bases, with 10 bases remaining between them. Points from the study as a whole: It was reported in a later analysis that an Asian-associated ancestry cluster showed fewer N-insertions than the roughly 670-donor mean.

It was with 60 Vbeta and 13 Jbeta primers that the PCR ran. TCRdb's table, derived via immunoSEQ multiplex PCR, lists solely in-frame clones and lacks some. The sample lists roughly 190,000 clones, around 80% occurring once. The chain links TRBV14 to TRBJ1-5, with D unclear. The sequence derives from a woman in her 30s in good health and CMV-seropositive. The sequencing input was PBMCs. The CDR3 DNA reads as TGTGCCAGCAGCCAAGGGTCCGGGGACAATCAGCCCCAGCATTTT. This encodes CASSQGSGDNQPQHF.